The entry below describes one T cell receptor beta chain. The sample is drawn from a study of blood T cell repertoires in COVID-19. Study overall: Material from acute and convalescent COVID-19 was sourced from the United States, Italy and Spain. From T cells, B-cell-depleted T cells, or PBMCs came the material, which was cDNA or gDNA.

Study processing details: Estimated nucleated cell counts came from reference gene primer amplification. Profiled with immunoSEQ multiplex PCR; TCRdb holds only in-frame clones, not every one. Clonal size and the V and J genes are those of that table, whereas D and trimming came from the DNA. The sample includes 200,000 to 300,000 clones, approximately 90% of them seen just once. The length of the CDR3 is 15 residues. The V gene's germline CDR1 is LNHDA and CDR2 SQIVND (reference sequence). V shed 2 bases and J shed 4 bases, with 12 bases lying between them. This sequence was found in a man aged 18 to 30 with active or convalescent COVID-19. The sequenced sample was peripheral blood. This chain joins TRBV19 and TRBJ1-5, with a possible D match to TRBD1 (6 bases). CDR3 DNA: TGTGCCAGTAGTATACTACAGGGTTGGAATCAGCCCCAGCATTTT. Protein: CASSILQGWNQPQHF. Based on the CDR3 plus reference TRBV19 and TRBJ1-5, the full variable domain is DGGITQSPKYLFRKEGQNVTLSCEQNLNHDAMYWYRQDPGQGLRLIYYSQIVNDFQKGDIAEGYSVSREKKESFPLTVTSAQKNPTAFYLCASSILQGWNQPQHFGDGTRLSIL.